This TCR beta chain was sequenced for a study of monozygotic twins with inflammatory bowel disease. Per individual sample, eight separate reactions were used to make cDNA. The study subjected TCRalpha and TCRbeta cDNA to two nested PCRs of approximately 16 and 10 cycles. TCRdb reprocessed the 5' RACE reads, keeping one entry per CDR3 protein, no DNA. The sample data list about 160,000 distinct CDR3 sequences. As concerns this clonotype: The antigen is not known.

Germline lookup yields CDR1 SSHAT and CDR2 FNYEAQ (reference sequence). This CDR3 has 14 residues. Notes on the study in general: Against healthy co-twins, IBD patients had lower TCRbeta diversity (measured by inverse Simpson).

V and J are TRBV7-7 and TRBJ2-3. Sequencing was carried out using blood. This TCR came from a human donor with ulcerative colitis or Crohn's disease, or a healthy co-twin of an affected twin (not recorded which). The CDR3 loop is CASSLGPAGDTQYF.